This paragraph reports one T cell receptor beta chain. Its cognate antigen is unknown. These data belong to a study of cytomegalovirus exposure and HLA in healthy donors. Background on the study: Falling in the Caucasian-associated ancestry cluster were about 83% of under 450 genotyped donors.

PCR primers comprised 60 Vbeta and 13 Jbeta primers. The protocol was immunoSEQ multiplex PCR, while the TCRdb copy is restricted to in-frame clones and leaves out a portion. Here the sample spans about 150,000 clones, around 75% being singletons. The study, taken as a whole, reports: Later on, an analysis tied 18,000 or so TCR beta sequences to HLA alleles at 0.05 false discovery rate. Most likely, a cluster of highly shared sequence variants arose as a sequencing artifact.

With V trimmed by 8 bases and J by 8 bases, 5 bases remained unmatched. The CDR3 runs 12 residues. Germline values: CDR1 MDHEN, CDR2 SYDVKM. Sequencing was performed on PBMCs. This sequence originates from a woman aged 25 to 45 in good health and CMV-seronegative. The chain couples TRBV28 to TRBJ1-4; 7 bases match TRBD1. This chain's CDR3 is CASDRAGEKLFF. The DNA for the CDR3 is TGTGCCAGCGACAGGGCCGGAGAAAAACTGTTTTTT.